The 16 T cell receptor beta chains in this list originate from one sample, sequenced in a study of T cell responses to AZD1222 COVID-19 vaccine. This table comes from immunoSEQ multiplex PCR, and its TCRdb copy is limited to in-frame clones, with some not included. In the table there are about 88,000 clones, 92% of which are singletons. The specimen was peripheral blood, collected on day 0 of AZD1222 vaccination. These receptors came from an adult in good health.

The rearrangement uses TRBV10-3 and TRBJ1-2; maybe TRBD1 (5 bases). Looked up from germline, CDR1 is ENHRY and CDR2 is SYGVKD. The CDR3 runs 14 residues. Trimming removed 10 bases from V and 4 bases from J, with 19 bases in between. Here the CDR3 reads CASLRQGKGYGYTF. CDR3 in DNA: TGTGCCAGCCTCCGTCAGGGTAAGGGCTATGGCTACACCTTC.

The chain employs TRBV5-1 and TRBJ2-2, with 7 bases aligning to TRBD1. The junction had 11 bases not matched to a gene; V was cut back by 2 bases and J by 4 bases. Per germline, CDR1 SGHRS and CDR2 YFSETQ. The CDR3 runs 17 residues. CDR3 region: CASSFNPDRFITGELFF. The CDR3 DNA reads TGCGCCAGCAGCTTCAATCCGGACAGGTTTATCACCGGGGAGCTGTTTTTT.

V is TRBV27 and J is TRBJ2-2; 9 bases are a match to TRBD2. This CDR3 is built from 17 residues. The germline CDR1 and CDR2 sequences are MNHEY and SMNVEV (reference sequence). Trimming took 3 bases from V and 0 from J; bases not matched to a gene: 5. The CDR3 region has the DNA TGTGCCAGCAGTTTCTTAGCGGGGGACGCGAACACCGGGGAGCTGTTTTTT. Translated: CASSFLAGDANTGELFF.

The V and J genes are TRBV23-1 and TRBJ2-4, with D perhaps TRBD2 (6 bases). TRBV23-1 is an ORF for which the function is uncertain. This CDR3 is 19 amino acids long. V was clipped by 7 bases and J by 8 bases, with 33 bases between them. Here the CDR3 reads CASTKGRITHSFLGDIQYF. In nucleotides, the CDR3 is TGCGCCAGCACTAAAGGGAGGATAACTCATTCTTTTCTAGGCGACATTCAGTACTTC.

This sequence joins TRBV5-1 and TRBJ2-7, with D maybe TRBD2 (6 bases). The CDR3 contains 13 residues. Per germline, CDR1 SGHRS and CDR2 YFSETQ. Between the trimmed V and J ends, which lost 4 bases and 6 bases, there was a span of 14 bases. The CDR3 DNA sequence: TGCGCCAGCAGCATCAGGGTGGGGGGCGAGCAGTACTTC. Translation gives CASSIRVGGEQYF.

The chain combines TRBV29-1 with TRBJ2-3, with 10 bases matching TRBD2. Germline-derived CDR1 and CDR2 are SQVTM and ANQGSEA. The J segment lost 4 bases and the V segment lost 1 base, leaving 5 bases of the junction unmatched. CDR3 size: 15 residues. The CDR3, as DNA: TGCAGCGTTGAAGGGGCTAGCGGGAGATCAGATACGCAGTATTTT. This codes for CSVEGASGRSDTQYF.

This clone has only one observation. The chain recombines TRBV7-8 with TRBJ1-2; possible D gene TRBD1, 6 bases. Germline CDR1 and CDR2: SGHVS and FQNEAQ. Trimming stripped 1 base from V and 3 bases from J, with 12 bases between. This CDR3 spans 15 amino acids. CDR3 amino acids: CASSLGGRGDYGYTF. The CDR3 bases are TGTGCCAGCAGCTTAGGAGGCAGGGGTGACTATGGCTACACCTTC.

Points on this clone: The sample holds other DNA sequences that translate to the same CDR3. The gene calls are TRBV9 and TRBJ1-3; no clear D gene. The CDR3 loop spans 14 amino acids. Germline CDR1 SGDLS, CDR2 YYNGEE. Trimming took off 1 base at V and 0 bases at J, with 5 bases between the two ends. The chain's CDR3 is CASSVQDSGNTIYF. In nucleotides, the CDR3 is TGTGCCAGCAGCGTACAGGACTCTGGAAACACCATATATTTT.

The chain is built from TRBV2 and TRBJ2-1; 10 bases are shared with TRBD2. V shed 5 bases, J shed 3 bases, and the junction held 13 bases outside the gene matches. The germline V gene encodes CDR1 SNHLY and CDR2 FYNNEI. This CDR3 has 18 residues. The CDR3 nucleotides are TGTGCCAGCAGTTGGACTAGCGGCACACTCCTCAACTACAATGAGCAGTTCTTC. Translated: CASSWTSGTLLNYNEQFF.

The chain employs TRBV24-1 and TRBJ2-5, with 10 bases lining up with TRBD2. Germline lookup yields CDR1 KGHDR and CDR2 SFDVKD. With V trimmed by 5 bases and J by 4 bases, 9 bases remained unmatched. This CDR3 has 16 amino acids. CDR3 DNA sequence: TGTGCCACCAGTGTGTTAGCGGGAGGTGGTGGAGAGACCCAGTACTTC. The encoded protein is CATSVLAGGGGETQYF.

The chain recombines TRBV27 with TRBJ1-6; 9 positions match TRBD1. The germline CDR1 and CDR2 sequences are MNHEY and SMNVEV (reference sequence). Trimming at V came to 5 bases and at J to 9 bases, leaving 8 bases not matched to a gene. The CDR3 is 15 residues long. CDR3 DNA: TGTGCCAGCAGTACCCAGACAGGGGGTATTTCACCCCTCCACTTT. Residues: CASSTQTGGISPLHF.

CDR3 bases: TGTGCCAGCAGTGCCCTCCGGGCCACGAACACTGAAGCTTTCTTT. Its translation is CASSALRATNTEAFF. V and J are TRBV28 and TRBJ1-1; unclear D gene. The germline V and J ends were trimmed by 5 bases and 1 base, with 14 bases remaining between them. The CDR3 is 15 amino acids. CDR1 and CDR2 from the germline V gene are MDHEN and SYDVKM.

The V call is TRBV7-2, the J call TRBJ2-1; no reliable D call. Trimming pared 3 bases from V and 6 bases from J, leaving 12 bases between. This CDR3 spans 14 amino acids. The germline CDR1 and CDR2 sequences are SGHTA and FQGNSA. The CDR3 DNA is TGTGCCAGCAGCTTGTTATTAGTTGGCAATGAGCAGTTCTTC. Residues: CASSLLLVGNEQFF. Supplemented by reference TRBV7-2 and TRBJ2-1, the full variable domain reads GAGVSQSPSNKVTEKGKDVELRCDPISGHTALYWYRQSLGQGLEFLIYFQGNSAPDKSGLPSDRFSAERTGGSVSTLTIQRTQQEDSAVYLCASSLLLVGNEQFFGPGTRLTVL.

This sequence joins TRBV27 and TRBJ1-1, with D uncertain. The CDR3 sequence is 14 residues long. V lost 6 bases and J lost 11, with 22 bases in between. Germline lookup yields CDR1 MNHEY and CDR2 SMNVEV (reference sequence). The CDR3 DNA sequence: TGTGCCAGCAGCCCAACGTGGGTGGACCGCGCGGCTTTCTTT. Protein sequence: CASSPTWVDRAAFF.

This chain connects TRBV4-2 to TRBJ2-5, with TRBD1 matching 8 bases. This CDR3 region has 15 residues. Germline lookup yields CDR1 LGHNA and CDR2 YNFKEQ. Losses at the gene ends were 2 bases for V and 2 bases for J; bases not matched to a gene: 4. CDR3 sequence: CASSQPQGGQETQYF. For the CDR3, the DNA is TGTGCCAGCAGCCAACCACAGGGGGGACAAGAGACCCAGTACTTC.

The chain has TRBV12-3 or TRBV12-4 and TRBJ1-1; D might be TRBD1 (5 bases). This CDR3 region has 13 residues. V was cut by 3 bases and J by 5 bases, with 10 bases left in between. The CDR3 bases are TGTGCCAGCAGTTTTACAGGAACGACTGAAGCTTTCTTT. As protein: CASSFTGTTEAFF.